Listed below are T cell receptor beta chains from one sample, sequenced in a study of blood T cell repertoires in COVID-19. Assay: immunoSEQ multiplex PCR; the TCRdb copy retains only in-frame clones and omits some. The table has 60,000 to 90,000 clones, approximately 86% seen once. Material: peripheral blood. The receptors come from a human donor in a cohort sampled during active COVID-19. Both conserved end residues are part of each CDR3. Fields, in order: D gene, J gene, V gene, CDR3 DNA, CDR3 protein. The D gene is left open where the match is weak.

D: TRBD2
J: TRBJ2-1
V: TRBV5-4
DNA: TGTGCCAGCAGCCCCCGGACTAGCGGGGGGTGGATCGATGAGCAGTTCTTC
CDR3: CASSPRTSGGWIDEQFF

D: -
J: TRBJ1-5
V: TRBV19
DNA: TGTGCCAGTAGTATATTAGGGGGCAATCAGCCCCAGCATTTT
CDR3: CASSILGGNQPQHF

D: TRBD2
J: TRBJ2-3
V: TRBV9
DNA: TGTGCCAGCAGCCTCACTCGGGTTAGCGGGAGTACGCAGTATTTT
CDR3: CASSLTRVSGSTQYF

D: -
J: TRBJ2-1
V: TRBV6-1
DNA: TGTGCCAGCAGTGAAGCCCTCGCGATCAGGACATCTTACAATGAGCAGTTCTTC
CDR3: CASSEALAIRTSYNEQFF

D: -
J: TRBJ2-7
V: TRBV7-2
DNA: TGTGCCAGCAGCTTAACCGGGTCTTCCGAGGAGCAGTACTTC
CDR3: CASSLTGSSEEQYF

D: -
J: TRBJ1-2
V: TRBV4-1
DNA: TGCGCCAGCAGCCAAGGGGTAATAAGGGGCGCCAACTATGGCTACACCTTC
CDR3: CASSQGVIRGANYGYTF

D: -
J: TRBJ2-7
V: TRBV4-3
DNA: TGCGCCAGCAGCCAAGACCGGCGGTTCTACGAGCAGTACTTC
CDR3: CASSQDRRFYEQYF

D: -
J: TRBJ2-5
V: TRBV5-1
DNA: TGCGCCAGCAGCGACGACAGGGGAGGGGAGACCCAGTACTTC
CDR3: CASSDDRGGETQYF

D: TRBD2
J: TRBJ2-7
V: TRBV6-5
DNA: TGTGCCAGCACGGGGGGGGCGCGTGAGCAGTACTTC
CDR3: CASTGGAREQYF

D: TRBD1
J: TRBJ2-7
V: TRBV5-5
DNA: TGTGCCAGCACCCCCGGGACAGGGGGATCCGAGCAGTACTTC
CDR3: CASTPGTGGSEQYF

D: TRBD2
J: TRBJ2-7
V: TRBV24-1
DNA: TGTGCCACCAGTGACGGGACTAGCGGTTCCTACGAGCAGTACTTC
CDR3: CATSDGTSGSYEQYF

D: -
J: TRBJ2-3
V: TRBV18
DNA: TGTGCCAGCTCACCCCAGGGGCGCGATACGCAGTATTTT
CDR3: CASSPQGRDTQYF

D: -
J: TRBJ2-6
V: TRBV7-2
DNA: TGTGCCAGCAGCTTAGGTCAGGCGTCTGGGGCCAACGTCCTGACTTTC
CDR3: CASSLGQASGANVLTF

D: -
J: TRBJ2-7
V: TRBV13
DNA: TGTGCCAGCAGCCCGGGATCCTTGAGGGGACTCTACGAGCAGTACTTC
CDR3: CASSPGSLRGLYEQYF

D: TRBD2
J: TRBJ2-3
V: TRBV24-1
DNA: TGTGCCACCCGGACGGCGGGAGGTATTACAGATACGCAGTATTTT
CDR3: CATRTAGGITDTQYF

D: -
J: TRBJ2-5
V: TRBV7-3
DNA: TGTGCCAGCAGCCCCGCGGGACTGCAAGAGACCCAGTACTTC
CDR3: CASSPAGLQETQYF